This entry lists 9 T cell receptor beta chains sequenced from one sample in a study of shared clonotypes between healthy human individuals. Only in-frame clones appear in the TCRdb table, and some are missing; sequencing was by immunoSEQ multiplex PCR. The data show about 820,000 clones, with around 93% seen just once and 24% held by the top ten. Terminally differentiated effector memory CD45RA+ cells were left out of the naive CD8 fraction, which was CD45RO-negative and positively selected for CCR7. The sample taken for sequencing was naive CD8+ T cells sorted from blood. These receptors were taken from a man aged 30 to 45 in good health.

This chain uses TRBV7-8 with TRBJ2-7, with 10 bases fitting TRBD1. Germline V gives CDR1 SGHVS, CDR2 FQNEAQ. The CDR3 is made up of 16 amino acids. The V and J ends lost 0 bases and 3 bases, in that order; junction bases with no gene match: 5. CDR3 coding DNA: TGTGCCAGCAGCTTAGCCCGGACAGGGGGGGTCTACGAGCAGTACTTC. Protein: CASSLARTGGVYEQYF.

The chain employs TRBV4-1 and TRBJ2-1; TRBD2 might be the D (5 bases). Deletions cut 1 base from V and 2 bases from J, with 15 bases between. Per the germline V gene, CDR1 is MGHRA and CDR2 is YSYEKL. The CDR3 extends over 17 amino acids. This CDR3 is CASSQGPPGTAYNEQFF. The CDR3 DNA follows: TGCGCCAGCAGCCAAGGCCCGCCGGGAACCGCCTACAATGAGCAGTTCTTC.

In its sample, this clone was seen once. The chain links TRBV7-2 to TRBJ2-7; D ambiguous. V lost 5 bases and J lost 0, with 11 bases in between. This CDR3 spans 14 amino acids. Germline lookup yields CDR1 SGHTA and CDR2 FQGNSA. The CDR3 sequence: CASSPALSSYEQYF. The CDR3 DNA reads TGTGCCAGCAGCCCCGCCTTGAGCTCCTACGAGCAGTACTTC.

The V gene is TRBV4-1, the J gene TRBJ2-7, with D maybe TRBD1 (5 bases). The CDR3 has 15 residues. V lost 2 bases to trimming and J lost 1 base, with 12 bases between them. Looked up from germline, CDR1 is MGHRA and CDR2 is YSYEKL. The CDR3 bases are TGCGCCAGCAGCCAATTCGAGCAGGGATCCTACGAGCAGTACTTC. Protein: CASSQFEQGSYEQYF.

The CDR3 sequence is CASSEPGTGRDTDTQYF. The CDR3 region has the DNA TGCGCCAGCAGTGAACCCGGGACAGGGCGAGACACAGATACGCAGTATTTT. The rearrangement joins TRBV10-2 to TRBJ2-3; 9 nucleotides align to TRBD1. Germline loops: CDR1 WSHSY, CDR2 SAAADI. With 3 bases clipped from V and 2 bases from J, the junction kept 9 bases outside the gene matches. This CDR3 is 17 amino acids long.

V usage is TRBV10-1 and J usage is TRBJ1-1; tentative D call: TRBD1 (6 bases). With 6 bases removed from V and 1 base from J, the gap between germline ends came to 9 bases. CDR1 and CDR2 (germline): WNHNN, SYGVQD (reference sequence). There are 13 residues in the CDR3. The DNA of the CDR3 is TGCGCCAGCAGCGGGGGCCGGAACACTGAAGCTTTCTTT. Translated, it gives CASSGGRNTEAFF.

Concerning this clone itself: The same CDR3 can be traced to other DNA sequences in this sample. The chain is built from TRBV30 and TRBJ2-2; D is unclear. Germline V lookup: CDR1 GTSNPN, CDR2 SVGIG (reference sequence). V lost 2 bases and J 5 bases, leaving 6 bases between the germline ends. The CDR3 consists of 12 residues. The CDR3 DNA follows: TGTGCCTGGAGTTTAGGGACCGGGGAGCTGTTTTTT. Protein sequence: CAWSLGTGELFF.

The chain joins TRBV23-1 to TRBJ2-7, with TRBD1 matching over 9 bases. TRBV23-1 carries the ORF label, with uncertain function. With V trimmed by 1 base and J by 0 bases, 7 bases remained unmatched. The CDR3 consists of 17 residues. CDR3 in amino acids: CASSQWRTGANSYEQYF. CDR3 nucleotides: TGCGCCAGCAGTCAATGGAGGACAGGGGCTAACTCCTACGAGCAGTACTTC.

V and J are TRBV11-2 and TRBJ2-7; 13 nucleotides match TRBD2. CDR3 length: 17 amino acids. CDR1 is SGHAT and CDR2 is FQNNGV in the germline V gene. V lost 0 bases to trimming and J lost 2 bases; unmatched junction nucleotides: 4. The CDR3 spells CASSLDVGLAGAYEQYF. CDR3 nucleotides: TGTGCCAGCAGCTTAGACGTAGGACTAGCGGGAGCCTACGAGCAGTACTTC.